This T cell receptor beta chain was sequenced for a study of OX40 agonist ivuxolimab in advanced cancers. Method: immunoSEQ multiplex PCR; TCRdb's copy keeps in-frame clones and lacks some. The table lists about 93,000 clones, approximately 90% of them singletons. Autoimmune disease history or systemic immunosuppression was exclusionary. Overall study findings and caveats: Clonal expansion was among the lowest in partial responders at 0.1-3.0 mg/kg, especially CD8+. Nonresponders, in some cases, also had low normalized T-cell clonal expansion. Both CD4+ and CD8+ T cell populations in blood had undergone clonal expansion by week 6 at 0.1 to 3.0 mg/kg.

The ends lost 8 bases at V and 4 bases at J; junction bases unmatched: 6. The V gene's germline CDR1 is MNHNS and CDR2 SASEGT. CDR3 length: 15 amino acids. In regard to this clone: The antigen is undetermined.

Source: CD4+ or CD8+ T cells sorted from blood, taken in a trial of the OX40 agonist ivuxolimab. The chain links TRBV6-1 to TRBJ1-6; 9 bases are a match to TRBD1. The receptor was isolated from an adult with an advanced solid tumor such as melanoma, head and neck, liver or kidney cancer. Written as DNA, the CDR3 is TGTGCCAGCCGTAGGGACAGGGATTATAATTCACCCCTCCACTTT. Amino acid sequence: CASRRDRDYNSPLHF.